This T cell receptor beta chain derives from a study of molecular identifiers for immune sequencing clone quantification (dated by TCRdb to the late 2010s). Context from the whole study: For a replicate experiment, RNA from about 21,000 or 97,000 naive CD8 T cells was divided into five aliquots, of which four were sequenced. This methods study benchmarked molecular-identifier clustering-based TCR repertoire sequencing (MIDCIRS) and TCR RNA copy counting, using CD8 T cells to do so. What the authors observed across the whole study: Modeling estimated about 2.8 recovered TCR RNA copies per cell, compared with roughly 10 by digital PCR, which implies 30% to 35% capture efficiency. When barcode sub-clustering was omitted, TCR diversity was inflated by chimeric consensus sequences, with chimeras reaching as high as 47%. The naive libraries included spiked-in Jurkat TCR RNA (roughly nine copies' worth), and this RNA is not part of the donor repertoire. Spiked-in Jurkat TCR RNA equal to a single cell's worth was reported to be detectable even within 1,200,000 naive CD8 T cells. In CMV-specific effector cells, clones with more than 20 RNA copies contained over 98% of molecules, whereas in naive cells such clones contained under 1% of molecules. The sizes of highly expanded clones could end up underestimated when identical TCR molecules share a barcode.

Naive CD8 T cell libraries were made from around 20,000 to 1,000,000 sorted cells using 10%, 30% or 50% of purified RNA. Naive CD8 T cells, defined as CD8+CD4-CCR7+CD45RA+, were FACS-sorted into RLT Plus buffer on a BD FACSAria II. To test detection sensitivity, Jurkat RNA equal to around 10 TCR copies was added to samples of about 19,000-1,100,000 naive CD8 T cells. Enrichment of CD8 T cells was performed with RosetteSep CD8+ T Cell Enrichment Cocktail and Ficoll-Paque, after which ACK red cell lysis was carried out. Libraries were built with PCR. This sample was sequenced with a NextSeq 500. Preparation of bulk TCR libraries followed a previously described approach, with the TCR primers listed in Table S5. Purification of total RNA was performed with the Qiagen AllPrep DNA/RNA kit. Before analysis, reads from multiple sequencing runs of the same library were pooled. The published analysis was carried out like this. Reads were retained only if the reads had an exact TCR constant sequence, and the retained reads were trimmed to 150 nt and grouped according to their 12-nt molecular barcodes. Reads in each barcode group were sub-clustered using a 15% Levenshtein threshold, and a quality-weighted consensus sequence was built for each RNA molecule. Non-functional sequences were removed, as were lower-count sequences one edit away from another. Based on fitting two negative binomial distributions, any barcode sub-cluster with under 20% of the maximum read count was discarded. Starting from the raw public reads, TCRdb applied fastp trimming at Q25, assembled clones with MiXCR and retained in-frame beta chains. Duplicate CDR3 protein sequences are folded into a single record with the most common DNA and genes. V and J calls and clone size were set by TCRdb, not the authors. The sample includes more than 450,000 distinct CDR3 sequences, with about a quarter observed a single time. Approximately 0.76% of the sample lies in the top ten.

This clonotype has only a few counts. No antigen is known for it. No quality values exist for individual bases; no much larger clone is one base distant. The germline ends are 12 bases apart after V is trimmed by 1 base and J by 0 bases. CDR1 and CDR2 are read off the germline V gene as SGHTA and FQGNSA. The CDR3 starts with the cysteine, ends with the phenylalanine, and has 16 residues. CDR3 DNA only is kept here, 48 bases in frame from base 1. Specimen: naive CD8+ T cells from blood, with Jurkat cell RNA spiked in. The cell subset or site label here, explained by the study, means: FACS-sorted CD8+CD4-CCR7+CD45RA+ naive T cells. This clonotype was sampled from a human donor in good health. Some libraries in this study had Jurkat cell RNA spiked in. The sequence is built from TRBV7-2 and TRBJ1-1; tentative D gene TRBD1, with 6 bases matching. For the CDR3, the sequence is CASSLGGQLMNTEAFF. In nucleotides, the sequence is TGTGCCAGCAGCTTAGGGGGGCAGCTCATGAACACTGAAGCTTTCTTT.